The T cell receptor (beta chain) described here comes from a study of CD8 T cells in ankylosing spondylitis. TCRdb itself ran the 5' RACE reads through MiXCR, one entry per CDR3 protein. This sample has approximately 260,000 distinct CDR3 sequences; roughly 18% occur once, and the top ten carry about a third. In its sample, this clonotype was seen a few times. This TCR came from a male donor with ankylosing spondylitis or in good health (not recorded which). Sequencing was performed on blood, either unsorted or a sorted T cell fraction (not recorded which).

The CDR3 reads CASSLDRVSTDTQYF. In DNA, the CDR3 is TGCGCCAGCAGCTTGGACCGGGTTAGCACAGATACGCAGTATTTT. The V and J genes are TRBV5-1 and TRBJ2-3; no clear D gene. V gave up 0 bases and J gave up 0 bases, with 8 bases separating them. Germline CDR1 and CDR2: SGHRS and YFSETQ. The CDR3 length is 15 residues.